The 7 T cell receptor beta chains below all came from one sample that was sequenced in a study of lymphopenia after photon versus proton radiotherapy. The table came from immunoSEQ multiplex PCR; TCRdb's copy has only in-frame clones and leaves some out. Here the sample spans some 30,000 clones, roughly 87% being singletons. This specimen consisted of peripheral blood, obtained from a patient treated with proton-based radiotherapy. Receptor source: a woman aged 55-69 years with cholangiocarcinoma. Some clones in this sample may be carry-over from other donors' samples.

This chain joins TRBV4-1 and TRBJ2-3, with D possibly TRBD1 on 6 matching bases. V lost 0 bases, J lost 5 bases, and 9 bases lay in between. The CDR3 is 14 amino acids. CDR1 MGHRA and CDR2 YSYEKL come from the germline V gene. CDR3 coding DNA: TGCGCCAGCAGCCAAGACAGGGGAAGAGATACGCAGTATTTT. It encodes CASSQDRGRDTQYF.

V and J are TRBV5-1 and TRBJ2-2, with 7 positions matching TRBD2. CDR3 size: 16 residues. The V gene's germline CDR1 is SGHRS and CDR2 YFSETQ. V was clipped by 4 bases and J by 0 bases; unmatched bases: 6. CDR3 DNA sequence: TGCGCCAGCAGCGGGTCTAGCGGTGCGAACACCGGGGAGCTGTTTTTT. Residues: CASSGSSGANTGELFF.

This chain uses TRBV15 with TRBJ1-1, with 10 bases matching TRBD1. In germline, CDR1 is LNHNV, CDR2 YYDKDF (reference sequence). J was trimmed by 5 bases and V by 3 bases; bases with no gene match: 6. This CDR3 region has 15 residues. The CDR3, as DNA: TGTGCCACCAGCAGGGCGACAGGGGGCCAGACTGAAGCTTTCTTT. It yields the protein CATSRATGGQTEAFF.

Only a few counts were recorded for this clone. This chain joins TRBV14 and TRBJ2-7; possible D gene TRBD1, 5 bases. The CDR3 sequence is 13 residues long. The germline gives CDR1 SGHDN, CDR2 FVKESK. V was cut by 4 bases and J by 5 bases, with 12 bases left in between. The CDR3 nucleotides are TGTGCCAGCAGCCGGGGCCTTAGCCACGAGCAGTACTTC. Its translation: CASSRGLSHEQYF.

This clone has a handful of counts. V and J are TRBV5-4 and TRBJ2-7; 11 nucleotides align to TRBD2. Germline lookup yields CDR1 SGHNT and CDR2 YYREEE (reference sequence). V lost 0 bases, J lost 3 bases, and 5 bases stayed unmatched. The CDR3 length is 16 residues. Here the CDR3 reads CASSLDAGLAGYEQYF. CDR3 DNA: TGTGCCAGCAGCTTGGATGCTGGACTAGCGGGCTACGAGCAGTACTTC.

The genes are TRBV6-6 and TRBJ2-1, with 7 bases lining up with TRBD2. CDR3 length: 16 amino acids. The V gene's germline CDR1 is MNHNY and CDR2 SVGAGI (reference sequence). After removal of 0 bases from V and 5 bases from J, the junction contained 7 bases not matched to a gene. The CDR3: CASSYSGRGNHNEQFF. CDR3 nucleotides: TGTGCCAGCAGTTACTCGGGGCGGGGGAATCACAATGAGCAGTTCTTC.

V and J are TRBV19 and TRBJ2-3; 8 bases agree with TRBD1. The CDR3 is made up of 14 amino acids. Germline CDR1 LNHDA, CDR2 SQIVND (reference sequence). V was clipped by 6 bases and J by 11 bases; unmatched bases: 13. The CDR3 DNA follows: TGTGCCAGTAGCAGCGACAGGGGTGGGGTTCTGCAGTATTTT. Translating it yields CASSSDRGGVLQYF.